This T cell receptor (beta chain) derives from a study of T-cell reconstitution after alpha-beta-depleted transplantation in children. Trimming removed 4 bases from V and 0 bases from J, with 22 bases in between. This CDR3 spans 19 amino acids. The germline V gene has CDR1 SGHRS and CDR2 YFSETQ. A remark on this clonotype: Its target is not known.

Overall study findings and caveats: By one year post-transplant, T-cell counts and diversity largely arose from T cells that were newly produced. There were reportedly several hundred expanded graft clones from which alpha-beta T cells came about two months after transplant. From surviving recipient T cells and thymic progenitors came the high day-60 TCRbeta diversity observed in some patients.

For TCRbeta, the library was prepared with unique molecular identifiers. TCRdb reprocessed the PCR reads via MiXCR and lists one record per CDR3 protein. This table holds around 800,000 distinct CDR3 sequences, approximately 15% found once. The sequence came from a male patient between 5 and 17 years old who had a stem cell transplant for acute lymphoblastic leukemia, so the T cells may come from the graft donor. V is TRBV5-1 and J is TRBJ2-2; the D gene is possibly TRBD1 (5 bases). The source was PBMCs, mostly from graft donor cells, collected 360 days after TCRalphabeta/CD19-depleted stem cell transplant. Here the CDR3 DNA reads TGCGCCAGCAGCCCCATGGGGCAGAAAGGAGCTGCGAACACCGGGGAGCTGTTTTTT. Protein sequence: CASSPMGQKGAANTGELFF.